This T cell receptor beta chain was sequenced for a study of cytomegalovirus exposure and HLA in healthy donors. 60 Vbeta and 13 Jbeta primers were used in PCR. The data were produced by immunoSEQ multiplex PCR, yet TCRdb's version contains in-frame clones alone and is incomplete. The sample has around 52,000 clones; around 83% are singletons. This CDR3 is built from 13 residues. Trimming cost V 4 bases and J 9 bases, with 16 bases left between them. From germline, CDR1 is SGHRS and CDR2 YFSETQ. Sequencing input: PBMCs. V gene TRBV5-1 combines with J gene TRBJ1-1; D perhaps matches TRBD1 (5 bases). The sequence was obtained from a man aged 40-49 years in good health and CMV-seronegative. Here the CDR3 DNA reads TGCGCCAGCAGCCTAAATCCGGGGGGACAAGCTTTCTTT. It specifies CASSLNPGGQAFF.